This TCR beta chain was sequenced during a study of blood T cell repertoires in COVID-19. Across the whole study: PBMCs, B-cell-depleted T cells, or T cells were the source of the cDNA or gDNA that made up the material.

V was clipped by 3 bases and J by 10 bases, with 19 bases between them. The CDR3 has 14 residues. CDR1 is MNHEY, CDR2 SMNVEV, per germline (reference sequence). Only in-frame clones appear in the TCRdb table, and some are missing; sequencing was by immunoSEQ multiplex PCR. The sample holds about 250,000 clones, roughly 86% seen once. This chain uses TRBV27 with TRBJ2-7, with TRBD1 as a possible D gene (6 bases). The sequencing input was peripheral blood. The sequence derives from a woman aged 60-75 years who had recovered from COVID-19. DNA of the CDR3: TGTGCCAGCAGTTTTCGGCAGGGGTCTACGAAACAGTACTTC. Protein: CASSFRQGSTKQYF.